The T cell receptor beta chain described here comes from a study of preoperative IRX-2 immunotherapy in early breast cancer. Germline CDR1 KGHSH, CDR2 LQKENI. The CDR3 is 14 residues long. The V end lost 2 bases, the J end lost 1 base, and 7 bases lay between the germline ends. Described treatment: preoperative locoregional IRX-2 cytokine immunotherapy. Samples came from a phase Ib trial of preoperative locoregional IRX-2 cytokine immunotherapy. TCRdb's copy holds only in-frame clones and misses some; the assay was immunoSEQ multiplex PCR. The profile shows 95,000 to 100,000 clones, approximately 90% of them singletons.

The V call is TRBV18, the J call TRBJ2-3, with D unclear. This receptor was taken from a human donor with breast cancer. This specimen was tumor tissue, taken after IRX-2 immunotherapy. The CDR3 is CASSPDPGTDTQYF. CDR3 coding DNA: TGTGCCAGCTCACCAGACCCGGGCACAGATACGCAGTATTTT.